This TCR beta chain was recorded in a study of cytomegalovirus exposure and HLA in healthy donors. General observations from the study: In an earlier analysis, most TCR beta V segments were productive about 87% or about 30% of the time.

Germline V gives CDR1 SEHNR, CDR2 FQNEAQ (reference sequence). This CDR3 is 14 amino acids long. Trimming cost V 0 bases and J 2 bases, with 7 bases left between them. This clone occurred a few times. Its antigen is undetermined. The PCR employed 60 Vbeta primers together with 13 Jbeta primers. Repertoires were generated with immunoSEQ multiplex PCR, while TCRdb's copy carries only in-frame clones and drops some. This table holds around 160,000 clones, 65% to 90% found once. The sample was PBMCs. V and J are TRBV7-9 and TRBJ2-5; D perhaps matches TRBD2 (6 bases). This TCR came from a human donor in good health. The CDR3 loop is CASSLAGGQETQYF. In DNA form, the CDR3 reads TGTGCCAGCAGCTTAGCTGGAGGGCAAGAGACCCAGTACTTC.